One and the same sample provided the 20 T cell receptor beta chains below, sequenced in a study of Tregs in tolerant kidney transplant recipients. The nonmyeloablative bone marrow transplants came from related graft donors, with transient mixed chimerism. Clones were read by immunoSEQ multiplex PCR, and TCRdb kept only the in-frame ones, dropping some. This repertoire includes 25,000 to 40,000 clones. The sample here was CD4+ T cells from blood (PBMCs), taken 24 months after the transplant. These TCRs come from a human patient who received a combined kidney and bone marrow transplant. Some T cells may be provided by the graft donor.

Details on this clone: The read ends 3 residues early relative to the CDR3; the germline J gene fills the gap. The V call is TRBV20-1, the J call TRBJ2-1, with D maybe TRBD1 (6 bases). Germline V gene sequence: CDR1 DFQATT, CDR2 SNEGSKA (reference sequence). Trimming removed 4 bases at V and 8 bases at J, with 6 bases between. The CDR3 has 10 residues. CDR3 bases read: TGCAGTGCTAAGGGGGATGAG. Its protein is CSAKGDE. The whole CDR3 reads CSAKGDEQFF.

As regards this clone: The read terminates 3 residues before the CDR3 end, so the remaining end is supplied by the germline J gene. The chain has TRBV6-2 or TRBV6-3 and TRBJ2-7; 11 bases map to TRBD2. V lost 8 bases and J lost 5; bases outside the gene matches: 11. Germline assignment: CDR1 MNHEY and CDR2 SVGEGT. The CDR3 is 15 residues long. Partial CDR3 DNA: TGTGCCAGCTCTCACGTAGCGGGAGGGTACGACGAG. Translating gives CASSHVAGGYDE. The full CDR3 protein reads CASSHVAGGYDEQYF.

About this clone itself: The read ends 3 residues early relative to the CDR3; the germline J gene fills the gap. The chain combines TRBV11-3 with TRBJ2-3; D call uncertain. V shed 3 bases and J shed 2 bases, with 9 bases lying between them. Germline V lookup: CDR1 SGHNT, CDR2 YENEEA. CDR3 size: 14 residues. This CDR3 reads CASSFSGNTDTQYF. The CDR3 bases that were read are TGTGCCAGCAGCTTCTCCGGTAACACAGATACG. The variable domain in full, completed from reference TRBV11-3 and TRBJ2-3, reads EAGVVQSPRYKIIEKKQPVAFWCNPISGHNTLYWYLQNLGQGPELLIRYENEEAVDDSQLPKDRFSAERLKGVDSTLKIQPAELGDSAVYLCASSFSGNTDTQYFGPGTRLTVL.

As regards this clone: With the read ending 3 residues before the CDR3 end, the germline J gene is used to fill in that end. The chain joins TRBV20-1 to TRBJ2-3; 7 bases align to TRBD2. V was clipped by 3 bases and J by 3 bases; unmatched bases: 6. This CDR3 is 14 amino acids long. Germline-derived CDR1 and CDR2 are DFQATT and SNEGSKA (reference sequence). CDR3 sequence: CSASLAGVTDTQYF. The covered CDR3 bases are TGCAGTGCTAGTCTGGCGGGAGTAACAGATACG.

Remarks on this clone: The read falls 3 residues short of the CDR3 end, and the missing part is taken from the germline J gene. The chain combines TRBV20-1 with TRBJ1-6; D perhaps matches TRBD1 (6 bases). The germline V and J ends were trimmed by 1 base and 3 bases, with 13 bases remaining between them. CDR1 and CDR2 (germline): DFQATT, SNEGSKA (reference sequence). This CDR3 region has 16 residues. Partial CDR3 DNA: TGCAGTGCTAGAGCCCGACAGGCCAACTATAATTCACCC. Protein product: CSARARQANYNSP. The CDR3 in full is CSARARQANYNSPLHF.

Note on this clone: The CDR3 end falls 3 residues outside the read, so it is completed with the germline J gene. The chain has TRBV2 and TRBJ1-2; 11 bases fit TRBD1. V lost 5 bases to trimming and J lost 7 bases; unmatched junction nucleotides: 12. Germline CDR1 and CDR2: SNHLY and FYNNEI. This CDR3 contains 16 residues. Partial CDR3 DNA: TGTGCCAGCAGTCCCTGGGGGGGGACAGGGGGAATTGGC. Translating it yields CASSPWGGTGGIG. The CDR3 in full is CASSPWGGTGGIGYTF. Based on the CDR3 plus reference TRBV2 and TRBJ1-2, the full variable domain is EPEVTQTPSHQVTQMGQEVILRCVPISNHLYFYWYRQILGQKVEFLVSFYNNEISEKSEIFDDQFSVERPDGSNFTLKIRSTKLEDSAMYFCASSPWGGTGGIGYTFGSGTRLTVV.

With respect to this clone: The CDR3 end is not reached by the read, which stops 3 residues before it; the germline J gene fills it in. The rearrangement links TRBV4-1 to TRBJ1-3; TRBD1 aligns across 10 bases. The germline CDR1 and CDR2 sequences are MGHRA and YSYEKL. There are 18 residues in the CDR3. V shed 3 bases, J shed 4 bases, and the junction held 12 bases outside the gene matches. This CDR3 reads CASSHTVRDRGFGNTIYF. The sequenced CDR3 bases are TGCGCCAGCAGCCACACCGTTCGGGACAGGGGTTTCGGAAACACC.

As concerns this clone: The read ends 3 residues shy of where the CDR3 ends; the end is completed using the germline J gene. The chain uses TRBV28 and TRBJ2-7; tentative D call: TRBD1 (6 bases). The CDR3 is 14 amino acids. Germline CDR1 MDHEN, CDR2 SYDVKM. The germline V and J ends were trimmed by 6 bases and 2 bases, with 14 bases remaining between them. The CDR3 reads CASRFEQGPYEQYF. Partial CDR3 DNA: TGTGCCAGCAGGTTCGAACAGGGTCCCTACGAG.

Points on this clone: Read data end 3 residues before the CDR3 end; the end is taken from the germline J gene. V usage is TRBV2 and J usage is TRBJ2-3; 7 bases are a match to TRBD2. Trimming cost V 4 bases and J 0 bases; bases outside gene matches: 1. CDR3 length: 14 residues. Germline V lookup: CDR1 SNHLY, CDR2 FYNNEI. This chain's CDR3 is CASSVSGSTDTQYF. CDR3 DNA (partial): TGTGCCAGCAGTGTTAGCGGGAGCACAGATACG.

As for this clone: The read comes to an end 3 residues before the CDR3 does, leaving the germline J gene to fill in the end. This chain connects TRBV5-6 to TRBJ1-5; TRBD1 aligns across 10 bases. Germline CDR1 is SGHDT and CDR2 is YYEEEE. The CDR3 is made up of 14 amino acids. Trimming took 4 bases from V and 7 from J; bases not matched to a gene: 5. The CDR3 here is CASSGTGVGQPQHF. The sequenced part of the CDR3 DNA is TGTGCCAGCAGCGGGACAGGGGTTGGACAGCCC.

Concerning this clone itself: The CDR3 extends 3 residues past the end of the read, so its final part is completed from the germline J gene. The chain has TRBV29-1 and TRBJ1-1; a weak D match, TRBD1 (5 bases). Trimming removed 7 bases from V and 4 bases from J, with 19 bases in between. Germline CDR1 and CDR2: SQVTM and ANQGSEA. The CDR3 is 14 amino acids. CDR3 protein: CSGTGYYGVTEAFF. CDR3 bases read: TGCAGCGGAACAGGCTACTACGGCGTCACTGAA.

As for this clone: The read comes to an end 3 residues before the CDR3 does, leaving the germline J gene to fill in the end. This chain links TRBV6-1 with TRBJ2-2; maybe TRBD1 (5 bases). The CDR3 spans 13 residues. Trimming shortened V by 4 bases and J by 6 bases, and 9 bases separated the two germline ends. CDR1 and CDR2 from the germline V gene are MNHNS and SASEGT. CDR3 sequence reads: CASSVQGAGELFF. The sequenced part of the CDR3 DNA is TGTGCCAGCAGTGTTCAAGGGGCCGGGGAG.

In regard to this clone: Read data end 3 residues before the CDR3 end; the end is taken from the germline J gene. The chain uses TRBV2 and TRBJ2-7; TRBD1 aligns across 10 bases. Trimming cost V 9 bases and J 4 bases; bases outside gene matches: 15. The CDR3 consists of 16 residues. Germline CDR1 SNHLY, CDR2 FYNNEI. CDR3 bases read: TGTGCCAGTTTTCTCCTACCGGGACAGGGGTTTTACGAG. Its protein product is CASFLLPGQGFYE. In full, the CDR3 is CASFLLPGQGFYEQYF. Combining the CDR3 with reference TRBV2 and TRBJ2-7 gives the whole variable domain EPEVTQTPSHQVTQMGQEVILRCVPISNHLYFYWYRQILGQKVEFLVSFYNNEISEKSEIFDDQFSVERPDGSNFTLKIRSTKLEDSAMYFCASFLLPGQGFYEQYFGPGTRLTVT.

Of note for this clone: Read data end 3 residues before the CDR3 end; the end is taken from the germline J gene. The chain carries TRBV19 and TRBJ1-5; 9 bases agree with TRBD1. The CDR3 contains 16 residues. In germline, CDR1 is LNHDA, CDR2 SQIVND (reference sequence). The J segment lost 3 bases and the V segment lost 6 bases, leaving 9 bases of the junction unmatched. Here the CDR3 reads CASSPGQGFFNQPQHF. The sequenced part of the CDR3 DNA is TGTGCCAGTAGCCCTGGACAGGGGTTCTTCAATCAGCCC.

CDR3 in amino acids: CASSVRGTSGADSYNEQFF. Incomplete CDR3 DNA: TGTGCCAGCAGTGTCAGGGGGACTAGCGGGGCAGATTCCTACAATGAG. The gene calls are TRBV2 and TRBJ2-1; 13 bases fit TRBD2. The read comes to an end 3 residues before the CDR3 does, leaving the germline J gene to fill in the end. V shed 4 bases, J shed 1 base, and the junction held 10 bases outside the gene matches. The germline CDR1 and CDR2 sequences are SNHLY and FYNNEI. The CDR3 contains 19 residues. Drawing the rest from reference TRBV2 and TRBJ2-1, the complete variable domain is EPEVTQTPSHQVTQMGQEVILRCVPISNHLYFYWYRQILGQKVEFLVSFYNNEISEKSEIFDDQFSVERPDGSNFTLKIRSTKLEDSAMYFCASSVRGTSGADSYNEQFFGPGTRLTVL.

About this clone: The read ends 3 residues shy of where the CDR3 ends; the end is completed using the germline J gene. The J gene is TRBJ2-3, the V gene TRBV20-1; TRBD2 agrees at 8 bases. Per germline, CDR1 DFQATT and CDR2 SNEGSKA (reference sequence). The trim removed 3 bases at V and 6 bases at J, leaving 11 bases unmatched. CDR3 length: 15 amino acids. The part of the CDR3 DNA that was read is TGCAGTGCTAGCCTACTAGCGGCCCCAAGGGATACG. This sequence encodes CSASLLAAPRDT. The whole CDR3 is CSASLLAAPRDTQYF.

As to this clone: From the germline J gene comes the end of the CDR3, since the read stops 3 residues before it. The chain joins TRBV5-1 to TRBJ1-3; tentatively, D is TRBD1 (5 bases). Germline V gene lookup returns CDR1 SGHRS and CDR2 YFSETQ. V lost 2 bases to trimming and J lost 4 bases, with 13 bases between them. CDR3 size: 15 residues. The CDR3 DNA, read in part, is TGCGCCAGCAGCTTCTCAGACAGTACGGGAAACACC. As protein: CASSFSDSTGNT. The complete CDR3 protein is CASSFSDSTGNTIYF. Drawing the rest from reference TRBV5-1 and TRBJ1-3, the complete variable domain is KAGVTQTPRYLIKTRGQQVTLSCSPISGHRSVSWYQQTPGQGLQFLFEYFSETQRNKGNFPGRFSGRQFSNSRSEMNVSTLELGDSALYLCASSFSDSTGNTIYFGEGSWLTVV.

With regard to this clone: The missing CDR3 end, 3 residues past where the read stops, is filled in from the germline J gene. V and J are TRBV19 and TRBJ2-2; D is undetermined. Per the germline V gene, CDR1 is LNHDA and CDR2 is SQIVND (reference sequence). The CDR3 is 11 amino acids. V lost 6 bases to trimming and J lost 5 bases, with 4 bases between them. Incomplete CDR3 DNA: TGTGCCAGTAGCACTACCGGGGAG. As protein: CASSTTGE. In full, the CDR3 is CASSTTGELFF.

Details on this clone: The read comes to an end 3 residues before the CDR3 does, leaving the germline J gene to fill in the end. This rearrangement joins TRBV5-6 to TRBJ1-4; D not certain. Trimming took off 2 bases at V and 7 bases at J, with 9 bases between the two ends. The CDR3 extends over 13 amino acids. CDR1 is SGHDT and CDR2 is YYEEEE in the germline V gene. CDR3: CASSLTRGEKLFF. The sequenced part of the CDR3 DNA is TGTGCCAGCAGCTTAACCCGGGGTGAAAAA. The full variable domain, completed using reference TRBV5-6 and TRBJ1-4, is DAGVTQSPTHLIKTRGQQVTLRCSPKSGHDTVSWYQQALGQGPQFIFQYYEEEERQRGNFPDRFSGHQFPNYSSELNVNALLLGDSALYLCASSLTRGEKLFFGSGTQLSVL.

Concerning this clone itself: The read terminates 3 residues before the CDR3 end, so the remaining end is supplied by the germline J gene. The chain employs TRBV5-1 and TRBJ2-5, with 9 bases lining up with TRBD2. Trimming took 4 bases from V and 2 from J; bases not matched to a gene: 6. This CDR3 has 15 amino acids. Germline values: CDR1 SGHRS, CDR2 YFSETQ. CDR3 DNA, as far as it was read: TGCGCCAGCAGCGCCGGTCTAGCGGGGCAAGAGACC. This translates into CASSAGLAGQET. The whole CDR3 reads CASSAGLAGQETQYF.